These 20 T cell receptor beta chains were all obtained from the same sample, sequenced in a study of beta chain features in type 1 diabetes. Study-wide findings and caveats: Type 1 diabetes patients showed a moderate but significant shortening of TCRB CDR3s in all four CD4+ subsets.

Their target antigens are unknown. Isolated RNA was reverse transcribed in full, so expressed TCRB transcripts were sequenced. Profiling relied on immunoSEQ multiplex PCR, and the TCRdb table lists in-frame clones only, not all of them. Of around 650,000 clones in the sample, roughly 12% were seen once. The sample was naive CD4+ T cells from blood. The source of these receptors is a man younger than 45 with type 1 diabetes.

The chain recombines TRBV30 with TRBJ2-5; D is perhaps TRBD2 (6 bases). V dropped 4 bases and J dropped 7 bases, with 16 bases sitting between them. This CDR3 spans 13 amino acids. Germline CDR1 GTSNPN, CDR2 SVGIG (reference sequence). CDR3 bases: TGTGCCTGGAACCCCGGAGGGCAGGGGACCCAGTACTTC. It yields the protein CAWNPGGQGTQYF.

As regards this clone: This sample also contains other DNA sequences that code for the same CDR3. The chain employs TRBV9 and TRBJ1-4; TRBD1 matches at 7 bases. The germline V gene encodes CDR1 SGDLS and CDR2 YYNGEE. The CDR3 spans 14 residues. V lost 0 bases, J lost 7 bases, and 3 bases stayed unmatched. In DNA form, the CDR3 reads TGTGCCAGCAGCGTAGGACAGGGCGGTGAAAAACTGTTTTTT. Protein sequence: CASSVGQGGEKLFF. Variable domain in full (rest from reference TRBV9 and TRBJ1-4): DSGVTQTPKHLITATGQRVTLRCSPRSGDLSVYWYQQSLDQGLQFLIQYYNGEERAKGNILERFSAQQFPDLHSELNLSSLELGDSALYFCASSVGQGGEKLFFGSGTQLSVL.

There are a few counts of this clone. This rearrangement joins TRBV9 to TRBJ1-1, with D possibly TRBD1 on 5 matching bases. Germline values: CDR1 SGDLS, CDR2 YYNGEE. Trimming shortened V by 0 bases and J by 2 bases, and 11 bases separated the two germline ends. The CDR3 is 15 residues long. The CDR3 loop reads CASSVGRGFNTEAFF. The CDR3 nucleotides are TGTGCCAGCAGCGTAGGACGGGGGTTCAACACTGAAGCTTTCTTT.

The CDR3 sequence is CASMVSQGLNTEAFF. CDR3 nucleotides: TGTGCCAGTATGGTAAGTCAGGGTCTTAACACTGAAGCTTTCTTT. This sequence joins TRBV19 and TRBJ1-1, with a weak D call TRBD1 (5 bases). The CDR3 totals 15 residues. The ends were cut back, 7 bases at V and 2 bases at J, with 17 bases in the middle. Germline-derived CDR1 and CDR2 are LNHDA and SQIVND (reference sequence).

The V call is TRBV29-1, the J call TRBJ2-2; no reliable D call. Trimming cost V 2 bases and J 2 bases, with 9 bases left between them. Germline CDR1 is SQVTM and CDR2 is ANQGSEA. CDR3 size: 14 residues. The CDR3 protein is CSVEKAANTGELFF. The CDR3 nucleotides read TGCAGCGTTGAAAAAGCAGCAAACACCGGGGAGCTGTTTTTT.

This clone was counted between two and nine times. This chain joins TRBV28 and TRBJ1-3; the D is unclear. The CDR3 covers 13 residues. V was pared by 6 bases and J by 0 bases, with 6 bases between. Germline assignment: CDR1 MDHEN and CDR2 SYDVKM. CDR3 region: CASSKSSGNTIYF. For the CDR3, the DNA is TGTGCCAGCAGCAAGAGCTCTGGAAACACCATATATTTT.

This clone occurred a few times. The V gene is TRBV13, the J gene TRBJ1-3, with D unclear. In germline, CDR1 is PRHDT, CDR2 FYEKMQ (reference sequence). Trimming left V 1 base short and J 1 base short, with 11 bases between. The length of the CDR3 is 16 residues. The CDR3 DNA follows: TGTGCCAGCAGCTTAGTGGGCCCCGGATCTGGAAACACCATATATTTT. It is translated as CASSLVGPGSGNTIYF.

The CDR3 DNA reads as TGCGCCAGCAGTCTTCAGCAGTCGTCCTACAATGAGCAGTTCTTC. Protein: CASSLQQSSYNEQFF. This chain joins TRBV4-3 and TRBJ2-1; D not resolved. Germline CDR1 and CDR2: LGHNA and YSLEER. Trimming removed 6 bases at V and 1 base at J, with 13 bases between. The CDR3 loop spans 15 amino acids.

This CDR3 is CASSRPGTGGSGANVLTF. DNA for the CDR3: TGTGCCAGCTCACGACCCGGGACAGGGGGCTCTGGGGCCAACGTCCTGACTTTC. The V and J genes are TRBV18 and TRBJ2-6; 11 bases align to TRBD1. The germline CDR1 and CDR2 sequences are KGHSH and LQKENI. CDR3 length: 18 amino acids. The junction had 5 bases not matched to a gene; V was cut back by 4 bases and J by 0 bases.

The table lists this clone with a count of one. This chain uses TRBV28 with TRBJ1-5; 8 nucleotides agree with TRBD1. Germline CDR1 and CDR2: MDHEN and SYDVKM. The CDR3 is 15 amino acids. V shed 5 bases, J shed 2 bases, and the junction held 5 bases outside the gene matches. The CDR3 nucleotides read TGTGCCAGCAGTCAGGGGGCAGCGGGCAATCAGCCCCAGCATTTT. This encodes CASSQGAAGNQPQHF.

The rearrangement joins TRBV5-1 to TRBJ2-3, with TRBD1 identical over 7 bases. The CDR3 runs to 15 residues. Germline V lookup: CDR1 SGHRS, CDR2 YFSETQ. V shed 4 bases and J 2 bases; nucleotides not matched to a gene: 7. As DNA, the CDR3 is TGCGCCAGCAGCCCACAGGGGACGGACACAGATACGCAGTATTTT. This gives the protein CASSPQGTDTDTQYF.

This clone was found a few times. The rearrangement links TRBV7-9 to TRBJ1-2; D ambiguous. V lost 5 bases and J lost 10, with 17 bases in between. CDR1 SEHNR and CDR2 FQNEAQ come from the germline V gene (reference sequence). The length of the CDR3 is 13 residues. The CDR3 reads CASSLNSPQVYTF. In nucleotides, the CDR3 is TGTGCCAGCAGCCTGAACTCCCCGCAGGTCTACACCTTC.

Remarks on this clone: A junction end diverges from the germline sequence, so it may reflect a read error. The CDR3 protein is CASSLVGSYAF. CDR3 coding DNA: TGTGCCAGCAGCTTAGTTGGGTCGTACGCCTTC. This chain joins TRBV7-2 and TRBJ1-2, with D uncertain. Germline loops: CDR1 SGHTA, CDR2 FQGNSA. This CDR3 contains 11 residues. Complete variable domain (other parts from reference TRBV7-2 and TRBJ1-2): GAGVSQSPSNKVTEKGKDVELRCDPISGHTALYWYRQSLGQGLEFLIYFQGNSAPDKSGLPSDRFSAERTGGSVSTLTIQRTQQEDSAVYLCASSLVGSYAFGSGTRLTVV.

With regard to this clone: Other DNA sequences in the same sample also yield this CDR3. The chain combines TRBV10-3 with TRBJ2-3, with 7 bases matching TRBD2. Germline values: CDR1 ENHRY, CDR2 SYGVKD. This CDR3 is 16 amino acids long. The V gene end was trimmed by 0 bases and the J gene end by 3 bases; junction bases not matched to a gene: 6. CDR3 amino acids: CAISESLAGETDTQYF. CDR3 in DNA: TGTGCCATCAGTGAGTCTCTGGCGGGGGAAACAGATACGCAGTATTTT.

This clone turned up a few times. J is TRBJ2-7 and V is TRBV7-9; D remains unclear. Trimming took off 3 bases at V and 3 bases at J, with 3 bases between the two ends. Per the germline V gene, CDR1 is SEHNR and CDR2 is FQNEAQ (reference sequence). This CDR3 has 11 residues. The CDR3 nucleotides read TGTGCCAGCAGCTTCGACTACGAGCAGTACTTC. This sequence encodes CASSFDYEQYF.

The chain is built from TRBV11-2 and TRBJ2-1, with D uncertain. This CDR3 has 15 amino acids. Between the trimmed V and J ends, which lost 3 bases and 12 bases, there was a span of 21 bases. Germline CDR1 SGHAT, CDR2 FQNNGV. CDR3 coding DNA: TGTGCCAGCAGCTTCCTTTCTGGGGAACTTTATGCGCAGTTCTTC. Translating it yields CASSFLSGELYAQFF.

The chain links TRBV25-1 to TRBJ2-4; tentatively, D is TRBD1 (6 bases). V dropped 7 bases and J dropped 2 bases, with 12 bases sitting between them. The CDR3 has 14 amino acids. Germline CDR1 is MGHDK and CDR2 is SYGVNS. The CDR3 nucleotides read TGTGCCAGCACAACAGGGCTCCCCAAAAACATTCAGTACTTC. It codes for CASTTGLPKNIQYF.

The chain recombines TRBV2 with TRBJ1-1, with D uncertain. CDR1 is SNHLY and CDR2 is FYNNEI in the germline V gene. The CDR3 extends over 13 amino acids. Deletions cut 6 bases from V and 3 bases from J, with 11 bases between. The CDR3: CASRVRADTEAFF. The CDR3 DNA reads TGTGCCAGCAGAGTACGCGCGGACACTGAAGCTTTCTTT.

This clone has just a few counts. V usage is TRBV28 and J usage is TRBJ2-1; D remains unclear. CDR1 and CDR2 from the germline V gene are MDHEN and SYDVKM. The CDR3 sequence is 12 residues long. Trimming stripped 6 bases from V and 4 bases from J, with 7 bases between. The CDR3 protein is CASRPRYNEQFF. The CDR3 nucleotides read TGTGCCAGCAGACCCCGATACAATGAGCAGTTCTTC.

This clone has more than one count but fewer than ten. The chain is built from TRBV25-1 and TRBJ1-5; D is undetermined. The germline V gene has CDR1 MGHDK and CDR2 SYGVNS. V lost 4 bases and J lost 8, with 9 bases in between. The CDR3 contains 12 residues. CDR3: CASSGPEEPQHF. The CDR3 nucleotides are TGTGCCAGCAGTGGGCCGGAGGAGCCCCAGCATTTT.